One and the same sample provided the 32 T cell receptor beta chains below, sequenced in a study of brain T cells in children with intractable seizures. Profiling relied on immunoSEQ multiplex PCR, and the TCRdb table lists in-frame clones only, not all of them. Found here are some 80,000 clones, around nine tenths of them singletons; the top ten hold around 24%. Sequenced here: peripheral blood, sampled at surgery. The receptors derive from a girl aged 2-15 years with Rasmussen encephalitis and intractable seizures.

The gene calls are TRBV4-1 and TRBJ2-7, with 8 positions matching TRBD2. CDR1 MGHRA and CDR2 YSYEKL come from the germline V gene. The CDR3 spans 15 residues. Trimming at V came to 2 bases and at J to 6 bases, leaving 9 bases not matched to a gene. As DNA, the CDR3 is TGCGCCAGCAGCCAACGACCGGGACTAGGTACCGAGCAGTACTTC. Amino acids: CASSQRPGLGTEQYF.

This clone was counted between two and nine times. This sequence joins TRBV24-1 and TRBJ1-2; TRBD1 aligns across 11 bases. V trimming: 4 bases; J trimming: 8 bases; junction bases outside the gene matches: 8. Looked up from germline, CDR1 is KGHDR and CDR2 is SFDVKD. CDR3 length: 15 residues. The CDR3 reads CATSDPGQGAWGYTF. In nucleotides, the CDR3 is TGTGCCACCAGTGACCCTGGACAGGGGGCTTGGGGCTACACCTTC.

The DNA of the CDR3 is TGTGCCAGCAGCTTGGGGGGGGAAGAGACCCAGTACTTC. The encoded protein is CASSLGGEETQYF. The chain links TRBV11-1 to TRBJ2-5, with 7 bases that match TRBD2. With 3 bases clipped from V and 3 bases from J, the junction kept 1 base outside the gene matches. This CDR3 spans 13 amino acids. The germline V gene has CDR1 SGHAT and CDR2 FQDESV (reference sequence).

The chain links TRBV18 to TRBJ2-5; the D is unclear. This CDR3 spans 11 amino acids. The ends were cut back, 3 bases at V and 4 bases at J, with 3 bases in the middle. Germline CDR1 KGHSH, CDR2 LQKENI. The CDR3 protein is CASSPLETQYF. CDR3 sequence (DNA): TGTGCCAGCTCACCGTTAGAGACCCAGTACTTC.

The CDR3 DNA reads as TGTGCCAGCAGCCTACTAGCGGGGGGGCCCGAGACCCAGTACTTC. It translates to CASSLLAGGPETQYF. This sequence joins TRBV3-1 (or the pseudogene TRBV3-2) and TRBJ2-5; TRBD2 matches 13 bases. Germline V gene data show CDR1 as LGHDT and CDR2 as YNNKEL (reference sequence). With V trimmed by 4 bases and J by 5 bases, 4 bases remained unmatched. The CDR3 contains 15 residues.

The chain links TRBV30 to TRBJ2-7; the D gene is possibly TRBD2 (7 bases). V lost 0 bases and J 4 bases, leaving 16 bases between the germline ends. The length of the CDR3 is 15 residues. Germline V CDR1 and CDR2: GTSNPN, SVGIG (reference sequence). CDR3 nucleotides: TGTGCCTGGAGTGTACGGGGGGCTAGGGCTTACGAGCAGTACTTC. This gives the protein CAWSVRGARAYEQYF.

The genes are TRBV5-5 and TRBJ1-2; weak D call: TRBD1 (6 bases). Trimming took off 4 bases at V and 2 bases at J, with 9 bases between the two ends. Germline V gene sequence: CDR1 SGHKS, CDR2 YYEKEE (reference sequence). The length of the CDR3 is 13 residues. The CDR3 DNA reads TGTGCCAGCAGCCTGAGGGGGAACTATGGCTACACCTTC. Its protein product is CASSLRGNYGYTF.

The chain joins TRBV19 to TRBJ2-1; 9 nucleotides line up with TRBD2. CDR1 and CDR2 (germline): LNHDA, SQIVND (reference sequence). The ends lost 5 bases at V and 0 bases at J; junction bases unmatched: 5. The CDR3 has 16 residues. CDR3 loop: CASSLSSGISYNEQFF. The CDR3 DNA reads TGTGCCAGTAGTCTGTCTAGCGGGATCTCCTACAATGAGCAGTTCTTC.

The genes are TRBV18 and TRBJ1-1, with D tentatively TRBD1 (6 bases). Germline assignment: CDR1 KGHSH and CDR2 LQKENI. This CDR3 comprises 14 residues. Trimming cost V 3 bases and J 0 bases, with 8 bases left between them. The chain's CDR3 is CASSPGAMNTEAFF. The CDR3 DNA reads as TGTGCCAGCTCACCGGGGGCCATGAACACTGAAGCTTTCTTT.

The chain has TRBV14 and TRBJ1-1, with D maybe TRBD1 (5 bases). Trimming stripped 1 base from V and 7 bases from J, with 7 bases between. The germline gives CDR1 SGHDN, CDR2 FVKESK. The CDR3 is 12 residues long. CDR3 in DNA: TGTGCCAGCAGCCAAGGGGGGATTGAAGCTTTCTTT. This codes for CASSQGGIEAFF.

V gene TRBV27 combines with J gene TRBJ1-1; D possibly corresponds to TRBD1 (5 bases). V lost 5 bases and J 5 bases, leaving 15 bases between the germline ends. The CDR3 length is 14 residues. Germline V CDR1 and CDR2: MNHEY, SMNVEV (reference sequence). CDR3 in amino acids: CASSQGAGWTEAFF. The DNA of the CDR3 is TGTGCCAGCAGTCAGGGTGCAGGGTGGACTGAAGCTTTCTTT.

J is TRBJ2-1 and V is TRBV24-1, with D unclear. V was shortened by 3 bases and J by 10 bases, with 12 bases between the two germline ends. The CDR3 has 13 amino acids. Germline CDR1 is KGHDR and CDR2 is SFDVKD. This CDR3 is CATSDPPSGEQFF. The CDR3 DNA is TGTGCCACCAGTGATCCCCCTTCCGGGGAGCAGTTCTTC.

The chain uses TRBV20-1 and TRBJ1-2, with TRBD1 matching 7 bases. The CDR3 consists of 16 residues. V gave up 3 bases and J gave up 2 bases; unmatched junction bases: 12. Germline values: CDR1 DFQATT, CDR2 SNEGSKA (reference sequence). DNA of the CDR3: TGCAGTGCTAGTAACCTCGCCTCGACAGGGAACTATGGCTACACCTTC. It yields the protein CSASNLASTGNYGYTF.

This rearrangement joins TRBV28 to TRBJ1-1, with a weak D call TRBD1 (6 bases). Germline V gene data show CDR1 as MDHEN and CDR2 as SYDVKM. Trimming removed 1 base at V and 5 bases at J, with 14 bases between. The length of the CDR3 is 15 residues. The DNA for the CDR3 is TGTGCCAGCAGTTTATTTCTAGGGGGTGAGACTGAAGCTTTCTTT. It codes for CASSLFLGGETEAFF.

The chain links TRBV6-6 to TRBJ2-7; TRBD2 aligns across 14 bases. CDR3 length: 15 residues. Germline values: CDR1 MNHNY, CDR2 SVGAGI (reference sequence). V shed 6 bases and J 6 bases; nucleotides not matched to a gene: 7. The CDR3 region has the DNA TGTGCCAGCAGACACACCGGGACTAGCGGGAGCGAGCAGTACTTC. Amino acids: CASRHTGTSGSEQYF.

The genes are TRBV24-1 and TRBJ2-3; D not certain. Deletions cut 0 bases from V and 4 bases from J, with 10 bases between. CDR3 length: 15 residues. CDR1 and CDR2 (germline): KGHDR, SFDVKD. CDR3 bases: TGTGCCACCAGTGATTTGCGGGTGGGCGCAGATACGCAGTATTTT. Translated: CATSDLRVGADTQYF.

This clone showed up just a few times. The chain joins TRBV7-3 to TRBJ2-1, with unresolved D. V was pared by 5 bases and J by 6 bases, with 11 bases between. This CDR3 is built from 13 residues. CDR1 and CDR2 from the germline V gene are SGHTA and FQGTGA. The DNA of the CDR3 is TGTGCCAGCAGCCTAAGGAACTCCAATGAGCAGTTCTTC. It is translated as CASSLRNSNEQFF.

V usage is TRBV5-4 and J usage is TRBJ2-1, with TRBD2 matching 11 bases. Germline V lookup: CDR1 SGHNT, CDR2 YYREEE (reference sequence). J was trimmed by 5 bases and V by 4 bases; bases with no gene match: 5. CDR3 length: 15 amino acids. CDR3 sequence reads: CASSPLAGGDNEQFF. Here the CDR3 DNA reads TGTGCCAGCAGCCCTCTAGCGGGGGGCGACAATGAGCAGTTCTTC.

The chain carries TRBV10-1 and TRBJ2-1, with D possibly being TRBD1 (6 bases). The germline V gene has CDR1 WNHNN and CDR2 SYGVQD (reference sequence). The CDR3 consists of 15 residues. V lost 8 bases to trimming and J lost 0 bases, with 14 bases between them. CDR3 sequence: CASAPGQSSYNEQFF. CDR3 coding DNA: TGCGCCAGCGCCCCAGGACAGAGCTCCTACAATGAGCAGTTCTTC.

The rearrangement joins TRBV7-9 to TRBJ2-1; TRBD2 matches at 8 bases. Unmatched junction bases numbered 14, after V lost 5 bases and J lost 8 bases. The germline gives CDR1 SEHNR, CDR2 FQNEAQ (reference sequence). CDR3 size: 16 residues. This chain's CDR3 is CASSLIGGAHGDEQFF. The CDR3 nucleotides read TGTGCCAGCAGCCTCATCGGGGGGGCCCACGGCGATGAGCAGTTCTTC.

The V call is TRBV4-1, the J call TRBJ2-7, with 7 bases aligning to TRBD2. The CDR3 totals 15 residues. V trimming: 5 bases; J trimming: 2 bases; junction bases outside the gene matches: 9. In germline, CDR1 is MGHRA, CDR2 YSYEKL. The CDR3: CASSIRSGTTYEQYF. CDR3 DNA sequence: TGCGCCAGCAGCATACGTTCGGGGACTACCTACGAGCAGTACTTC.

The chain is built from TRBV19 and TRBJ1-1; D gene ambiguous. CDR3 length: 11 residues. Trimming removed 7 bases from V and 1 base from J, with 4 bases in between. Per the germline V gene, CDR1 is LNHDA and CDR2 is SQIVND (reference sequence). CDR3 in amino acids: CASIGNTEAFF. The CDR3 DNA follows: TGTGCCAGTATTGGGAACACTGAAGCTTTCTTT.

The chain has TRBV12-5 and TRBJ2-7, with 7 bases matching TRBD2. Unmatched junction bases numbered 8, after V lost 4 bases and J lost 5 bases. Germline CDR1 LGHNT, CDR2 FRNRAP. This CDR3 comprises 14 residues. The CDR3 nucleotides are TGTGCTAGTGGTTCGCCGGGACTATCGAACGAGCAGTACTTC. Translation gives CASGSPGLSNEQYF.

The gene calls are TRBV5-4 and TRBJ1-2; D uncertain. CDR3 length: 13 residues. Germline assignment: CDR1 SGHNT and CDR2 YYREEE (reference sequence). V shed 0 bases and J shed 3 bases, with 6 bases lying between them. In DNA form, the CDR3 reads TGTGCCAGCAGCTTGGCCTGGGACTATGGCTACACCTTC. Translation: CASSLAWDYGYTF. Variable domain in full (rest from reference TRBV5-4 and TRBJ1-2): ETGVTQSPTHLIKTRGQQVTLRCSSQSGHNTVSWYQQALGQGPQFIFQYYREEENGRGNFPPRFSGLQFPNYSSELNVNALELDDSALYLCASSLAWDYGYTFGSGTRLTVV.

The rearrangement joins TRBV27 to TRBJ2-3; 9 nucleotides match TRBD2. The CDR3 spans 14 residues. From germline, CDR1 is MNHEY and CDR2 SMNVEV (reference sequence). J gave up 5 bases and V 2 bases, and 2 bases lay outside the gene matches. The CDR3 sequence: CASSLAGGVDTQYF. The CDR3 nucleotides are TGTGCCAGCAGTTTAGCGGGAGGGGTAGATACGCAGTATTTT.

The V call is TRBV5-4, the J call TRBJ1-1; D is unresolved. The CDR3 spans 12 residues. V lost 4 bases and J lost 1, with 5 bases in between. Germline V gives CDR1 SGHNT, CDR2 YYREEE (reference sequence). CDR3 coding DNA: TGTGCCAGCAGCCGGGGGAACACTGAAGCTTTCTTT. This encodes CASSRGNTEAFF.

This chain uses TRBV3-1 (or the pseudogene TRBV3-2) with TRBJ2-5; 11 positions agree with TRBD2. After removal of 6 bases from V and 4 bases from J, the junction contained 4 bases not matched to a gene. Germline lookup yields CDR1 LGHDT and CDR2 YNNKEL (reference sequence). CDR3 length equals 14 residues. The CDR3 sequence: CASSSSGRRETQYF. The CDR3, as DNA: TGTGCCAGCAGTTCTAGCGGGAGGCGAGAGACCCAGTACTTC.

This rearrangement joins TRBV10-1 to TRBJ2-3, with unresolved D. V lost 0 bases and J 0 bases, leaving 7 bases between the germline ends. This CDR3 region has 15 residues. Germline CDR1 and CDR2: WNHNN and SYGVQD (reference sequence). CDR3 nucleotides: TGCGCCAGCAGTGAGTCGATAGTAAGCACAGATACGCAGTATTTT. Translated, it gives CASSESIVSTDTQYF.

V usage is TRBV7-2 and J usage is TRBJ2-7; the match to TRBD1 covers 7 bases. Germline CDR1 SGHTA, CDR2 FQGNSA. The CDR3 is 12 residues long. V trimming: 6 bases; J trimming: 4 bases; junction bases outside the gene matches: 3. The CDR3: CASRKQGYEQYF. CDR3 in DNA: TGTGCCAGCAGAAAACAGGGGTACGAGCAGTACTTC.

The chain employs TRBV4-2 and TRBJ1-5; no clear D gene. The CDR3 contains 14 residues. Trimming removed 0 bases from V and 7 bases from J, with 10 bases in between. Germline CDR1 LGHNA, CDR2 YNFKEQ. CDR3 bases: TGTGCCAGCAGCCAAGATGAAGGGAAGCAGCCCCAGCATTTT. This encodes CASSQDEGKQPQHF.

This rearrangement joins TRBV5-4 to TRBJ2-1, with unresolved D. This CDR3 has 13 residues. Trimming left V 4 bases short and J 5 bases short, with 10 bases between. Germline-derived CDR1 and CDR2 are SGHNT and YYREEE (reference sequence). Here the CDR3 DNA reads TGTGCCAGCAGCCCTGTGACCCACAATGAGCAGTTCTTC. Protein sequence: CASSPVTHNEQFF.

The V call is TRBV11-2, the J call TRBJ2-7, with D tentatively TRBD2 (5 bases). The germline V and J ends were trimmed by 5 bases and 6 bases, with 11 bases remaining between them. CDR3 length: 12 amino acids. The germline gives CDR1 SGHAT, CDR2 FQNNGV. This CDR3 is CASSRGMGEQYF. CDR3 sequence (DNA): TGTGCCAGCAGCCGAGGGATGGGCGAGCAGTACTTC.